This TCR beta chain derives from a study of shared clonotypes between healthy human individuals. Study-level results: Memory subsets generally showed lower estimated richness than naive subsets. Blood alone was sampled, and tissue repertoires likely differ.

Profiling relied on immunoSEQ multiplex PCR, and the TCRdb table lists in-frame clones only, not all of them. The sample has about 1.5 million clones; about 98% are singletons. In regard to this clone: Its antigen is unidentified.

Trimming stripped 6 bases from V and 2 bases from J, with 5 bases between. This CDR3 comprises 11 residues. Germline CDR1 reads DFQATT; CDR2 reads SNEGSKA (reference sequence). This receptor was taken from a man aged 25-45 years in good health. V gene TRBV20-1 combines with J gene TRBJ2-1; D is unclear. The specimen was naive CD4+ T cells sorted from blood. Subset specified: CD45RA+ positively selected. The DNA of the CDR3 is TGCAGTGCCCCAACCTACAATGAGCAGTTCTTC. Protein product: CSAPTYNEQFF.